These T cell receptor beta chains were read from a single sample in a study of cytomegalovirus exposure and HLA in healthy donors. Only in-frame clones appear in the TCRdb table, and some are missing; sequencing was by immunoSEQ multiplex PCR. The sample has more than 140,000 clones. The sequencing sample was made of PBMCs. These receptors all come from a woman in her late teens or twenties in good health and CMV-seronegative. Each CDR3 is given with its conserved first and last residue. A D gene is named only where the DNA matches it firmly.

V gene: TRBV5-5; D gene: NA; J gene: TRBJ2-1; CDR3 DNA: TGTGCCAGCAGCTTGAATAACGCCTTACTGTTCTTC; CDR3 protein: CASSLNNALLFF
V gene: TRBV19; D gene: NA; J gene: TRBJ1-1; CDR3 DNA: TGTGCCAGTAGTATGGACAGTAGGAACACTGAAGCTTTCTTT; CDR3 protein: CASSMDSRNTEAFF
V gene: TRBV4-2; D gene: NA; J gene: TRBJ2-1; CDR3 DNA: TGTGCCAGCAGCCAAGATACCTACAATGAGCAGTTCTTC; CDR3 protein: CASSQDTYNEQFF
V gene: TRBV7-9; D gene: NA; J gene: TRBJ2-1; CDR3 DNA: TGTGCCAGCAGCTCTACAGGGCTTGAGCAGTTCTTC; CDR3 protein: CASSSTGLEQFF
V gene: TRBV29-1; D gene: NA; J gene: TRBJ1-2; CDR3 DNA: TGCAGCGTTGAAAGGCAGGGCGACTATGGCTACACCTTC; CDR3 protein: CSVERQGDYGYTF
V gene: TRBV6-5; D gene: TRBD1; J gene: TRBJ1-3; CDR3 DNA: TGTGCCAGCAGTTACTCGACAGGGTCCGGAAACACCATATATTTT; CDR3 protein: CASSYSTGSGNTIYF
V gene: TRBV7-2; D gene: TRBD2; J gene: TRBJ2-3; CDR3 DNA: TGTGCCAGCAGCTTTGGTAGCGGGACCCCCACAGATACGCAGTATTTT; CDR3 protein: CASSFGSGTPTDTQYF
V gene: TRBV5-1; D gene: NA; J gene: TRBJ1-1; CDR3 DNA: TGCGCCAGCTCCGAGCAGGGGAACACTGAAGCTTTCTTT; CDR3 protein: CASSEQGNTEAFF
V gene: TRBV2; D gene: NA; J gene: TRBJ2-5; CDR3 DNA: TGTGCCAGCAGACGGCGGGAGACCCAGTACTTC; CDR3 protein: CASRRRETQYF
V gene: TRBV29-1; D gene: NA; J gene: TRBJ1-2; CDR3 DNA: TGCAGCGTCGCTAATGACGACCAGGGTCATGGCTACACCTTC; CDR3 protein: CSVANDDQGHGYTF
V gene: TRBV7-9; D gene: NA; J gene: TRBJ2-1; CDR3 DNA: TGTGCCAGCAGTCAACGGGAATACAATGAGCAGTTCTTC; CDR3 protein: CASSQREYNEQFF